This T cell receptor beta chain was obtained from a study of blood T cells in healthy people across ages. This CDR3 spans 14 amino acids. Germline assignment: CDR1 DFQATT and CDR2 SNEGSKA (reference sequence). V was clipped by 6 bases and J by 1 base, with 10 bases between them. Using a J-beta primer mix together with a sample-barcoded 5' primer, a second PCR was run for roughly 7 to 11 cycles. TCRdb passed the 5' RACE reads through MiXCR, listing each CDR3 protein once. Of roughly 410,000 distinct CDR3 sequences in the sample, about 55% were seen once. The chain is built from TRBV20-1 and TRBJ2-6, with D hard to call. The sample comprised blood. The source of this sequence is a man aged 60-69 years in good health. Here the CDR3 reads CSAADGSGANVLTF. CDR3 nucleotide sequence: TGCAGTGCCGCGGACGGATCTGGGGCCAACGTCCTGACTTTC.